The next 32 T cell receptor beta chains were all read from a single sample in a study of cytomegalovirus exposure and HLA in healthy donors. Amplification used 60 Vbeta primers and 13 Jbeta primers. The data were produced by immunoSEQ multiplex PCR, yet TCRdb's version contains in-frame clones alone and is incomplete. Among around 140,000 clones listed, roughly 9.8% were seen once. The sample taken for sequencing was PBMCs. The origin of the receptors is a man aged 50 or older in good health and CMV-seronegative.

This clone was counted only a few times. CDR3 DNA sequence: TGTGCCAGCAGCCCCGGGACTAGCGGGTACACAGATACGCAGTATTTT. Its protein is CASSPGTSGYTDTQYF. The V call is TRBV7-3, the J call TRBJ2-3; 12 bases match TRBD2. V was clipped by 5 bases and J by 2 bases; unmatched bases: 5. Germline CDR1 reads SGHTA; CDR2 reads FQGTGA. CDR3 length: 16 residues.

The rearrangement uses TRBV28 and TRBJ2-3; D is possibly TRBD1 (5 bases). V lost 6 bases to trimming and J lost 0 bases, with 19 bases between them. This CDR3 has 17 amino acids. Germline assignment: CDR1 MDHEN and CDR2 SYDVKM. The CDR3 coding sequence is TGTGCCAGCAGCCCCCATGGCAGGGCTTCTAGCACAGATACGCAGTATTTT. Residues: CASSPHGRASSTDTQYF.

In its sample, this clone was seen a few times. The chain carries TRBV7-2 and TRBJ2-2; no clear D. The length of the CDR3 is 13 residues. Germline-derived CDR1 and CDR2 are SGHTA and FQGNSA. Trimming removed 1 base from V and 8 bases from J, with 8 bases in between. The CDR3 region is CASSLVLSGELFF. CDR3 DNA sequence: TGTGCCAGCAGCTTAGTTTTATCGGGGGAGCTGTTTTTT.

This clone was seen more than once but under ten times. Other DNA variants within this sample encode the same CDR3. The V gene is TRBV6-6, the J gene TRBJ1-1, with D uncertain. There are 14 residues in the CDR3. The germline V and J ends were trimmed by 0 bases and 1 base, with 6 bases remaining between them. CDR1 MNHNY and CDR2 SVGAGI come from the germline V gene (reference sequence). DNA of the CDR3: TGTGCCAGCAGTTACTCGAGAGGGAACACTGAAGCTTTCTTT. Translated, it gives CASSYSRGNTEAFF.

V is TRBV4-1 and J is TRBJ1-1; 7 positions match TRBD1. Germline V gene lookup returns CDR1 MGHRA and CDR2 YSYEKL. The ends lost 1 base at V and 6 bases at J; junction bases unmatched: 5. The CDR3 is 14 amino acids. CDR3 nucleotides: TGCGCCAGCAGCCAAGGGTGGGACAGAGCTGAAGCTTTCTTT. Translation: CASSQGWDRAEAFF.

The V call is TRBV6-5, the J call TRBJ1-2; TRBD1 matches at 7 bases. The CDR3 is made up of 15 amino acids. V lost 2 bases and J lost 5; bases outside the gene matches: 8. Germline values: CDR1 MNHEY, CDR2 SVGAGI. The CDR3 coding sequence is TGTGCCAGCAGTTACGGCCCAAGGACAGGATATGGCTACACCTTC. Translation: CASSYGPRTGYGYTF.

This clone was seen ten or more times. The chain couples TRBV5-6 to TRBJ1-1; a possible D gene is TRBD1 (6 bases). V was cut by 4 bases and J by 7 bases, with 8 bases left in between. The CDR3 is made up of 11 amino acids. Per the germline V gene, CDR1 is SGHDT and CDR2 is YYEEEE. CDR3 region: CASSTGFEAFF. CDR3 bases: TGTGCCAGCAGCACAGGGTTTGAAGCTTTCTTT.

This clone showed up just a few times. The rearrangement links TRBV9 to TRBJ1-4; possibly TRBD1 for D (6 bases). The CDR3 spans 14 residues. Germline lookup yields CDR1 SGDLS and CDR2 YYNGEE. V gave up 3 bases and J gave up 7 bases, with 13 bases separating them. CDR3 nucleotides: TGTGCCAGCAGCGCCCGACAGGCCCGTGAAAAACTGTTTTTT. It codes for CASSARQAREKLFF.

V gene TRBV5-1 combines with J gene TRBJ2-1, with 9 bases that match TRBD1. The J segment lost 7 bases and the V segment lost 3 bases, leaving 8 bases of the junction unmatched. Germline-derived CDR1 and CDR2 are SGHRS and YFSETQ. The length of the CDR3 is 15 residues. DNA of the CDR3: TGCGCCAGCAGCTCGGACAGGGGCCTCAAGAATGAGCAGTTCTTC. Residues: CASSSDRGLKNEQFF.

The J gene is TRBJ2-5, the V gene TRBV6-6; D perhaps matches TRBD1 (6 bases). The germline V gene encodes CDR1 MNHNY and CDR2 SVGAGI (reference sequence). V was trimmed by 2 bases and J by 1 base, leaving 8 bases between them. This CDR3 region has 14 residues. CDR3 loop: CASSYGTIQETQYF. Here the CDR3 DNA reads TGTGCCAGCAGTTACGGGACAATCCAAGAGACCCAGTACTTC.

This clone was detected only a few times. The rearrangement links TRBV19 to TRBJ1-2, with D maybe TRBD1 (5 bases). The CDR3 is 12 amino acids. Germline values: CDR1 LNHDA, CDR2 SQIVND (reference sequence). The V gene lost 8 bases and the J gene lost 4 bases, with 11 bases spanning the gap. In DNA, the CDR3 is TGTGCCAGTGAAGGGACTCCCTATGGCTACACCTTC. Amino acids: CASEGTPYGYTF.

The rearrangement links TRBV6-5 to TRBJ2-2; a possible D gene is TRBD1 (6 bases). Germline V CDR1 and CDR2: MNHEY, SVGAGI. CDR3 size: 14 residues. V gave up 10 bases and J gave up 7 bases, with 19 bases separating them. This CDR3 is CATLAAGDHGELFF. CDR3 coding DNA: TGTGCCACCCTCGCGGCAGGGGATCACGGGGAGCTGTTTTTT.

The chain employs TRBV29-1 and TRBJ2-7; 8 nucleotides align to TRBD2. Per germline, CDR1 SQVTM and CDR2 ANQGSEA. CDR3 size: 18 residues. The V gene end was trimmed by 5 bases and the J gene end by 2 bases; junction bases not matched to a gene: 20. The DNA of the CDR3 is TGCAGCGTTTGGGCCGGGGGCTATGGACTAGCCGATACCTACGAGCAGTACTTC. It translates to CSVWAGGYGLADTYEQYF.

This clone was counted a few times. This chain connects TRBV4-2 to TRBJ2-3; D is perhaps TRBD2 (8 bases). Between the trimmed V and J ends, which lost 2 bases and 7 bases, there was a span of 28 bases. Germline CDR1 reads LGHNA; CDR2 reads YNFKEQ. This CDR3 is built from 19 residues. CDR3 nucleotide sequence: TGTGCCAGCAGCCAAAACATAGGGGGCCAGCGGGGGTTAACCAATACGCAGTATTTT. Residues: CASSQNIGGQRGLTNTQYF.

A few counts support this clone. The rearrangement joins TRBV5-1 to TRBJ1-2, with D perhaps matching TRBD1 (6 bases). CDR3 length: 15 residues. V was pared by 1 base and J by 3 bases, with 13 bases between. CDR1 and CDR2 (germline): SGHRS, YFSETQ. CDR3 loop: CASSLRGGSDYGYTF. The CDR3 DNA reads as TGCGCCAGCAGCTTGCGGGGGGGCTCGGACTATGGCTACACCTTC.

The chain combines TRBV6-1 with TRBJ2-2; 9 bases are a match to TRBD1. J lost 2 bases, V lost 4 bases, and 14 bases had no gene match. CDR1 and CDR2 from the germline V gene are MNHNS and SASEGT. The CDR3 totals 19 residues. CDR3 loop: CASSVRFRGQGTNTGELFF. CDR3 nucleotides: TGTGCCAGCAGTGTACGGTTCCGGGGACAGGGAACTAACACCGGGGAGCTGTTTTTT.

This clone came up a few times. The gene calls are TRBV5-1 and TRBJ2-5; D ambiguous. V was pared by 0 bases and J by 5 bases, with 8 bases between. CDR1 SGHRS and CDR2 YFSETQ come from the germline V gene. This CDR3 comprises 13 residues. This CDR3 reads CASSLGNGETQYF. The CDR3 coding sequence is TGCGCCAGCAGCTTGGGTAACGGGGAGACCCAGTACTTC.

The chain combines TRBV6-4 with TRBJ2-7; 8 positions match TRBD2. This CDR3 region has 15 residues. Germline values: CDR1 MRHNA, CDR2 SNTAGT. Trimming removed 3 bases from V and 7 bases from J; junction bases left unmatched: 11. The CDR3 sequence is CASSEAPAGGAEQYF. The CDR3 DNA is TGTGCCAGCAGTGAAGCGCCGGCGGGGGGCGCGGAGCAGTACTTC.

Written as DNA, the CDR3 is TGTGCCAGCAGCTTGCAGGTCCGCGGCTACACCTTC. It translates to CASSLQVRGYTF. This sequence joins TRBV5-6 and TRBJ1-2; no reliable D call. Trimming stripped 1 base from V and 8 bases from J, with 9 bases between. Per the germline V gene, CDR1 is SGHDT and CDR2 is YYEEEE. The CDR3 loop spans 12 amino acids.

A few counts support this clone. J is TRBJ1-5 and V is TRBV29-1; 9 nucleotides agree with TRBD1. Germline loops: CDR1 SQVTM, CDR2 ANQGSEA. With 5 bases clipped from V and 0 bases from J, the junction kept 11 bases outside the gene matches. The CDR3 loop spans 17 amino acids. CDR3 in DNA: TGCAGCGTTTTGCCAGGGGGGACAGGGAATAGCAATCAGCCCCAGCATTTT. Protein: CSVLPGGTGNSNQPQHF.

This clone was detected a few times. This chain uses TRBV28 with TRBJ2-1; 7 bases are a match to TRBD1. Germline loops: CDR1 MDHEN, CDR2 SYDVKM. V shed 6 bases and J 4 bases; nucleotides not matched to a gene: 12. The CDR3 contains 16 residues. The CDR3 spells CASRGWDRATYNEQFF. DNA for the CDR3: TGTGCCAGCAGGGGGTGGGACAGAGCAACTTACAATGAGCAGTTCTTC.

A few counts support this clone. The gene calls are TRBV2 and TRBJ2-7; TRBD1 matches 8 bases. V lost 10 bases, J lost 1 base, and 12 bases stayed unmatched. Germline V gene sequence: CDR1 SNHLY, CDR2 FYNNEI. The CDR3 is 15 residues long. The CDR3 is CATQSQGAGSYEQYF. CDR3 sequence (DNA): TGTGCCACACAATCCCAGGGGGCGGGTTCCTACGAGCAGTACTTC.

This chain's CDR3 is CASSLGGTSGGANTQYF. The CDR3 coding sequence is TGTGCCAGCAGCTTAGGGGGGACTAGCGGGGGGGCGAATACGCAGTATTTT. The J gene is TRBJ2-3, the V gene TRBV7-2, with 16 bases matching TRBD2. The CDR3 covers 17 residues. V gave up 1 base and J gave up 7 bases; unmatched junction bases: 5. The V gene's germline CDR1 is SGHTA and CDR2 FQGNSA.

In its sample, this clone was seen a few times. The V gene is TRBV2, the J gene TRBJ2-7, with TRBD2 as a possible D gene (6 bases). V lost 11 bases and J 0 bases, leaving 17 bases between the germline ends. The CDR3 is 14 amino acids. CDR1 is SNHLY and CDR2 is FYNNEI in the germline V gene. The CDR3 loop reads CASSARGTSYEQYF. The DNA for the CDR3 is TGTGCCTCCTCAGCCCGCGGGACCTCCTACGAGCAGTACTTC.

The rearrangement joins TRBV19 to TRBJ1-4; the match to TRBD1 covers 8 bases. The CDR3 runs 15 residues. In germline, CDR1 is LNHDA, CDR2 SQIVND (reference sequence). Trimming removed 6 bases from V and 3 bases from J; junction bases left unmatched: 6. The CDR3 here is CASRETGAANEKLFF. Written as DNA, the CDR3 is TGTGCCAGTAGGGAGACAGGGGCGGCTAATGAAAAACTGTTTTTT. The whole variable domain, filled in from reference TRBV19 and TRBJ1-4, reads DGGITQSPKYLFRKEGQNVTLSCEQNLNHDAMYWYRQDPGQGLRLIYYSQIVNDFQKGDIAEGYSVSREKKESFPLTVTSAQKNPTAFYLCASRETGAANEKLFFGSGTQLSVL.

This chain connects TRBV6-6 to TRBJ1-3; TRBD1 is a possible D gene (5 bases). Trimming removed 2 bases at V and 4 bases at J, with 6 bases between. The germline V gene encodes CDR1 MNHNY and CDR2 SVGAGI (reference sequence). CDR3 length equals 13 residues. CDR3 coding DNA: TGTGCCAGCAGTTACGGGGCAGGAAACACCATATATTTT. Translation: CASSYGAGNTIYF.

This clone occurred a few times. V and J are TRBV6-5 and TRBJ1-1; D gene unclear. V was pared by 5 bases and J by 1 base, with 8 bases between. The CDR3 spans 13 residues. CDR1 and CDR2 from the germline V gene are MNHEY and SVGAGI. The CDR3 bases are TGTGCCAGCAGTCAGACGGGGAACACTGAAGCTTTCTTT. Amino acids: CASSQTGNTEAFF.

The V and J genes are TRBV7-3 and TRBJ2-6; 7 bases map to TRBD1. V was clipped by 5 bases and J by 0 bases; unmatched bases: 4. The CDR3 has 16 residues. Germline V CDR1 and CDR2: SGHTA, FQGTGA. CDR3 sequence: CASSLGQRSGANVLTF. DNA of the CDR3: TGTGCCAGCAGCCTGGGACAGCGCTCTGGGGCCAACGTCCTGACTTTC.

This clone was detected a few times. The rearrangement joins TRBV7-2 to TRBJ2-1; D is possibly TRBD2 (6 bases). V gave up 0 bases and J gave up 4 bases, with 10 bases separating them. CDR1 and CDR2 from the germline V gene are SGHTA and FQGNSA. This CDR3 spans 15 amino acids. In DNA form, the CDR3 reads TGTGCCAGCAGCTTAGCGGCGGGACTGTACAATGAGCAGTTCTTC. This sequence encodes CASSLAAGLYNEQFF.

This chain links TRBV10-3 with TRBJ1-4, with a weak D call TRBD1 (5 bases). V was clipped by 3 bases and J by 0 bases, with 17 bases between them. Germline V gives CDR1 ENHRY, CDR2 SYGVKD. The CDR3 sequence is 18 residues long. The DNA for the CDR3 is TGTGCCATCAGTGATCAAGACGGGAGGGGATCAACTAATGAAAAACTGTTTTTT. This gives the protein CAISDQDGRGSTNEKLFF.

The gene calls are TRBV30 and TRBJ1-1; D gene uncertain. V lost 3 bases and J 6 bases, leaving 14 bases between the germline ends. The CDR3 spans 13 residues. Germline V gene sequence: CDR1 GTSNPN, CDR2 SVGIG (reference sequence). The CDR3 sequence is CAWRVAGGSEAFF. CDR3 nucleotide sequence: TGTGCCTGGAGGGTCGCGGGTGGGTCTGAAGCTTTCTTT.

This clone was observed a handful of times. The chain is built from TRBV18 and TRBJ1-5; TRBD1 might be the D (5 bases). V was cut by 6 bases and J by 1 base, with 13 bases left in between. The CDR3 contains 15 residues. CDR1 is KGHSH and CDR2 is LQKENI in the germline V gene. The CDR3 coding sequence is TGTGCCAGCTCCCCCTTGGAGGGGAGCAATCAGCCCCAGCATTTT. Its protein is CASSPLEGSNQPQHF.